Listed below are T cell receptor beta chains from one sample, sequenced in a study of shared clonotypes between healthy human individuals. Repertoires were generated with immunoSEQ multiplex PCR, while TCRdb's copy carries only in-frame clones and drops some. Among approximately 2.5 million clones, 93% were seen once, and the ten largest hold around 0.4%. Input material: naive CD4+ T cells from PBMCs. The receptors derive from a man aged 18 to 29 in good health. Some clones in this sample may be carry-over from other donors' samples. Both conserved end residues are part of each CDR3. Each record gives: J gene, V gene, clone size, D gene, CDR3 protein, CDR3 DNA. The D gene is left open where the match is weak. Expanded clones get a size class; other rows say once, few or many, or leave the size out.

j_gene: TRBJ2-1; v_gene: TRBV6-5; abundance: .; d_gene: TRBD2; CDR3aa: CASSQTSGRLSEQFF; CDR3nt: TGTGCCAGCAGCCAGACTAGCGGGAGGCTCAGTGAGCAGTTCTTC
j_gene: TRBJ2-2; v_gene: TRBV14; abundance: .; d_gene: TRBD2; CDR3aa: CASSQEWLAGPANTGELFF; CDR3nt: TGTGCCAGCAGCCAAGAATGGCTAGCGGGACCCGCGAACACCGGGGAGCTGTTTTTT
j_gene: TRBJ2-1; v_gene: TRBV30; abundance: .; d_gene: .; CDR3aa: CAWSVDSDNEQFF; CDR3nt: TGTGCCTGGAGTGTTGACTCCGACAATGAGCAGTTCTTC
j_gene: TRBJ2-6; v_gene: TRBV6-1; abundance: .; d_gene: .; CDR3aa: CASSVTDTAGANVLTF; CDR3nt: TGTGCCAGCAGTGTCACCGACACCGCTGGGGCCAACGTCCTGACTTTC
j_gene: TRBJ2-6; v_gene: TRBV7-9; abundance: .; d_gene: .; CDR3aa: CASSPGGAGANVLTF; CDR3nt: TGTGCCAGCAGCCCAGGGGGGGCTGGGGCCAACGTCCTGACTTTC
j_gene: TRBJ2-7; v_gene: TRBV7-2; abundance: .; d_gene: TRBD2; CDR3aa: CASSPHPGTKPYEQYF; CDR3nt: TGTGCCAGCAGCCCACACCCCGGGACTAAACCTTACGAGCAGTACTTC
j_gene: TRBJ1-1; v_gene: TRBV7-6; abundance: once; d_gene: .; CDR3aa: CASSRRDQGIMNTEAFF; CDR3nt: TGTGCCAGCAGCCGCAGAGACCAGGGTATAATGAACACTGAAGCTTTCTTT
j_gene: TRBJ2-3; v_gene: TRBV7-9; abundance: .; d_gene: .; CDR3aa: CASSFGLPTDTQYF; CDR3nt: TGTGCCAGCAGCTTTGGACTACCGACAGATACGCAGTATTTT
j_gene: TRBJ2-7; v_gene: TRBV10-3; abundance: .; d_gene: TRBD2; CDR3aa: CAISTRLAGDEQYF; CDR3nt: TGTGCCATCAGCACCAGACTAGCGGGAGACGAGCAGTACTTC
j_gene: TRBJ1-4; v_gene: TRBV11-2; abundance: once; d_gene: .; CDR3aa: CASRDRANSEKLFF; CDR3nt: TGTGCCAGCAGGGACAGAGCGAACTCTGAAAAACTGTTTTTT
j_gene: TRBJ1-4; v_gene: TRBV28; abundance: .; d_gene: .; CDR3aa: CASSLSSGKLFF; CDR3nt: TGTGCCAGCAGTTTATCTTCTGGGAAACTGTTTTTT
j_gene: TRBJ2-7; v_gene: TRBV11-1; abundance: .; d_gene: .; CDR3aa: CASSLTGTLSYEQYF; CDR3nt: TGTGCCAGCAGCCTTACCGGGACTCTCTCCTACGAGCAGTACTTC
j_gene: TRBJ2-7; v_gene: TRBV5-4; abundance: .; d_gene: .; CDR3aa: CASSLGGRDKGEQYF; CDR3nt: TGTGCCAGCAGCCTGGGGGGCAGGGACAAGGGGGAGCAGTACTTC
j_gene: TRBJ2-7; v_gene: TRBV6-1; abundance: .; d_gene: .; CDR3aa: CASSTWDTGAYEQYF; CDR3nt: TGTGCCAGCAGTACCTGGGACACCGGGGCCTACGAGCAGTACTTC
j_gene: TRBJ1-1; v_gene: TRBV10-3; abundance: .; d_gene: .; CDR3aa: CAISEEQGWNTEAFF; CDR3nt: TGTGCCATCAGTGAAGAACAGGGATGGAACACTGAAGCTTTCTTT
j_gene: TRBJ2-1; v_gene: TRBV5-1; abundance: .; d_gene: TRBD2; CDR3aa: CASSPGGLAGLKQFF; CDR3nt: TGCGCCAGCAGCCCGGGAGGACTAGCGGGACTAAAGCAGTTCTTC
j_gene: TRBJ1-1; v_gene: TRBV5-1; abundance: .; d_gene: .; CDR3aa: CASSFIADMNTEAFF; CDR3nt: TGCGCCAGCAGCTTTATAGCAGACATGAACACTGAAGCTTTCTTT
j_gene: TRBJ2-7; v_gene: TRBV7-9; abundance: .; d_gene: .; CDR3aa: CASSLDRVPEQYF; CDR3nt: TGTGCCAGCAGCTTAGACAGGGTACCCGAGCAGTACTTC
j_gene: TRBJ1-2; v_gene: TRBV2; abundance: .; d_gene: .; CDR3aa: CASSDSHYGYTF; CDR3nt: TGTGCCAGCAGTGACAGTCACTATGGCTACACCTTC
j_gene: TRBJ2-3; v_gene: TRBV7-9; abundance: .; d_gene: TRBD2; CDR3aa: CASSLTLAGGRKRTDTQYF; CDR3nt: TGTGCCAGCAGCTTAACCCTAGCGGGGGGAAGAAAACGCACAGATACGCAGTATTTT
j_gene: TRBJ2-6; v_gene: TRBV7-5; abundance: .; d_gene: .; CDR3aa: CARNKASRQSRANVLTF; CDR3nt: TGTGCCAGAAACAAAGCAAGTAGACAAAGTCGGGCCAACGTCCTGACTTTC
j_gene: TRBJ2-1; v_gene: TRBV29-1; abundance: .; d_gene: TRBD1; CDR3aa: CSAPGQGAAGSYNEQFF; CDR3nt: TGCAGCGCTCCGGGACAGGGGGCTGCGGGCTCCTACAATGAGCAGTTCTTC
j_gene: TRBJ1-6; v_gene: TRBV30; abundance: .; d_gene: TRBD1; CDR3aa: CAWQGDNSPLHF; CDR3nt: TGTGCCTGGCAGGGGGATAATTCACCCCTCCACTTT
j_gene: TRBJ2-4; v_gene: TRBV7-9; abundance: .; d_gene: .; CDR3aa: CASTPIGGAGLAIQYF; CDR3nt: TGTGCCAGCACGCCCATTGGGGGGGCAGGGTTGGCCATTCAGTACTTC
j_gene: TRBJ2-7; v_gene: TRBV4-1; abundance: .; d_gene: TRBD1; CDR3aa: CASSQEKRQGIREQYF; CDR3nt: TGCGCCAGCAGCCAAGAGAAAAGACAGGGAATACGGGAGCAGTACTTC
j_gene: TRBJ2-7; v_gene: TRBV2; abundance: .; d_gene: .; CDR3aa: CASRARSSRGSEQYF; CDR3nt: TGTGCCAGCAGGGCCCGATCGTCCAGGGGTTCCGAGCAGTACTTC
j_gene: TRBJ1-1; v_gene: TRBV7-2; abundance: .; d_gene: .; CDR3aa: CASSSSSLGAFF; CDR3nt: TGTGCCAGCAGCTCCTCTTCTCTGGGGGCTTTCTTT
j_gene: TRBJ2-1; v_gene: TRBV18; abundance: .; d_gene: TRBD1; CDR3aa: CASSPTRARGNEQFF; CDR3nt: TGTGCCAGCTCACCGACCAGGGCCAGGGGGAATGAGCAGTTCTTC
j_gene: TRBJ1-2; v_gene: TRBV29-1; abundance: .; d_gene: .; CDR3aa: CSARGGDGYTF; CDR3nt: TGCAGCGCCAGAGGCGGGGATGGCTACACCTTC
j_gene: TRBJ2-7; v_gene: TRBV7-9; abundance: .; d_gene: TRBD1; CDR3aa: CASSLAVDRAYEQYF; CDR3nt: TGTGCCAGCAGCTTAGCGGTGGACAGGGCCTACGAGCAGTACTTC
j_gene: TRBJ2-7; v_gene: TRBV6-6; abundance: .; d_gene: .; CDR3aa: CASSYHQGTYEQYF; CDR3nt: TGTGCCAGCAGTTACCACCAGGGCACTTACGAGCAGTACTTC
j_gene: TRBJ2-7; v_gene: TRBV7-9; abundance: .; d_gene: TRBD2; CDR3aa: CASSLPPGLADSSRYEQYF; CDR3nt: TGTGCCAGCAGCCTACCACCGGGACTAGCGGATTCCTCTCGGTACGAGCAGTACTTC
j_gene: TRBJ2-7; v_gene: TRBV7-7; abundance: .; d_gene: .; CDR3aa: CASSPSAITHHRPGAYEQYF; CDR3nt: TGTGCCAGCAGCCCGAGTGCCATCACCCACCATAGACCAGGGGCCTACGAGCAGTACTTC
j_gene: TRBJ2-7; v_gene: TRBV7-9; abundance: .; d_gene: .; CDR3aa: CASSLFPQVNEQYF; CDR3nt: TGTGCCAGCAGCTTATTCCCGCAGGTCAACGAGCAGTACTTC
j_gene: TRBJ1-5; v_gene: TRBV2; abundance: .; d_gene: .; CDR3aa: CASKDSLQPQHF; CDR3nt: TGTGCCAGTAAAGACAGTCTTCAGCCCCAGCATTTT
j_gene: TRBJ1-6; v_gene: TRBV5-4; abundance: .; d_gene: .; CDR3aa: CASSLGGIHNSPLHF; CDR3nt: TGTGCCAGCAGCTTGGGAGGGATACATAATTCACCCCTCCACTTT
j_gene: TRBJ2-7; v_gene: TRBV19; abundance: .; d_gene: .; CDR3aa: CASSIGGGFYEQYF; CDR3nt: TGTGCCAGTAGTATCGGGGGCGGGTTCTACGAGCAGTACTTC
j_gene: TRBJ2-5; v_gene: TRBV4-1; abundance: once; d_gene: .; CDR3aa: CASSQGTRSQETQYF; CDR3nt: TGCGCCAGCAGCCAGGGGACGAGGAGCCAAGAGACCCAGTACTTC
j_gene: TRBJ1-1; v_gene: TRBV7-2; abundance: .; d_gene: TRBD1; CDR3aa: CASSSLGTGHTEAFF; CDR3nt: TGTGCCAGCAGCTCGCTAGGGACAGGCCACACTGAAGCTTTCTTT
j_gene: TRBJ1-2; v_gene: TRBV5-1; abundance: .; d_gene: .; CDR3aa: CASSFSRDNYGYTF; CDR3nt: TGCGCCAGCAGCTTTTCAAGGGATAACTATGGCTACACCTTC
j_gene: TRBJ2-7; v_gene: TRBV5-4; abundance: once; d_gene: TRBD1; CDR3aa: CASSVDRDLTYEQYF; CDR3nt: TGTGCCAGCAGCGTGGACAGGGACTTAACCTACGAGCAGTACTTC